Included here is one T cell receptor (beta chain) sequence, with context. The data derive from a study of blood T cell repertoires in COVID-19. Looking at the study overall: Spain, Italy and the United States supplied samples that represented acute and convalescent COVID-19.

The germline gives CDR1 GTSNPN, CDR2 SVGIG (reference sequence). Trimming left V 0 bases short and J 6 bases short, with 14 bases between. The CDR3 spans 15 residues. Profiling relied on immunoSEQ multiplex PCR, and the TCRdb table lists in-frame clones only, not all of them. The table has 80,000 to 90,000 clones, roughly 89% seen once. Material for sequencing was peripheral blood. The V gene is TRBV30, the J gene TRBJ1-4; perhaps TRBD1 as D (5 bases). This sequence originates from a man between 60 and 75 years old with acute or convalescent COVID-19. The chain's CDR3 is CAWSVLGTGDEKLFF. CDR3 DNA: TGTGCCTGGAGTGTACTCGGCACGGGGGATGAAAAACTGTTTTTT.